The clone carrying this TCR beta chain has a count of ten or more. This sample is drawn from a study of T cell repertoires in cytomegalovirus infection. From the reads, TCRdb called clonotypes with MiXCR, one entry per CDR3 protein. The sample contains 310,000 or so distinct CDR3 sequences, roughly a tenth of which appear only once. CDR3 length: 14 amino acids. The germline V gene encodes CDR1 MNHEY and CDR2 SVGAGI. V was pared by 6 bases and J by 6 bases, with 16 bases between. This sequence was found in a human donor in good health (CMV status not recorded). Some clones in this sample may be carry-over from other donors' samples. The rearrangement links TRBV6-5 to TRBJ2-3; D gene unclear. Sequenced: PBMCs. The CDR3 DNA reads as TGTGCCAGCAGGAGAGGACCCCTGGGGGATACGCAGTATTTT. This encodes CASRRGPLGDTQYF.